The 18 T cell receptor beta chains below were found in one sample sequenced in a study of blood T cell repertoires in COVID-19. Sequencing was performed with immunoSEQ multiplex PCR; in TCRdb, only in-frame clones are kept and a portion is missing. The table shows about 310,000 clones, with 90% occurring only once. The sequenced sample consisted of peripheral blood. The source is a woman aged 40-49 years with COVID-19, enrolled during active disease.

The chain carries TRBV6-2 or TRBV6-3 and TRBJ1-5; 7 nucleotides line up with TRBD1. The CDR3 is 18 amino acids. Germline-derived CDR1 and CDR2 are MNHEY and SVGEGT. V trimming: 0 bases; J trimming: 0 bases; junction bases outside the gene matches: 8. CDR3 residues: CASSYSGQGGYSNQPQHF. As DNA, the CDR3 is TGTGCCAGCAGTTACTCGGGGCAAGGGGGCTATAGCAATCAGCCCCAGCATTTT.

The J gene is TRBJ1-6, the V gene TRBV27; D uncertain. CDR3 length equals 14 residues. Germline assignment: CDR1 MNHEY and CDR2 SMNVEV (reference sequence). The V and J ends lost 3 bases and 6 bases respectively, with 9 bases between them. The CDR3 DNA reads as TGTGCCAGCAGTTTCAACACCGCTAATTCACCCCTCCACTTT. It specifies CASSFNTANSPLHF.

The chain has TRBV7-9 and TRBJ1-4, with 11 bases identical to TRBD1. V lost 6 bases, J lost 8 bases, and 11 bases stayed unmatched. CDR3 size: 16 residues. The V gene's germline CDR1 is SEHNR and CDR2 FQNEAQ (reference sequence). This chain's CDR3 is CASRLSGTGGREKLFF. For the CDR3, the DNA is TGTGCCAGCAGACTATCCGGGACAGGGGGACGAGAAAAACTGTTTTTT. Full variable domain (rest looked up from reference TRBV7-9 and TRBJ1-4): DTGVSQNPRHKITKRGQNVTFRCDPISEHNRLYWYRQTLGQGPEFLTYFQNEAQLEKSRLLSDRFSAERPKGSFSTLEIQRTEQGDSAMYLCASRLSGTGGREKLFFGSGTQLSVL.

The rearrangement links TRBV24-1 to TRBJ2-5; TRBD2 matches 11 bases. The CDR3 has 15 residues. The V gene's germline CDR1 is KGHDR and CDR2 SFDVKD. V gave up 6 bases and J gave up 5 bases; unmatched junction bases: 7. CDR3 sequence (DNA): TGTGCCACCAGTCACTCTAGCGGGGGGATTGAGACCCAGTACTTC. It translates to CATSHSSGGIETQYF.

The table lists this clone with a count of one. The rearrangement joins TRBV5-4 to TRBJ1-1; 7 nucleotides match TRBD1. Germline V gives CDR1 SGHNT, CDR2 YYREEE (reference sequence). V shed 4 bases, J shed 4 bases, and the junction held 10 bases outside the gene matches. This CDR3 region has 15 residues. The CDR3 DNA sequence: TGTGCCAGCAGCCTAGCAGGGGGGTTCGCCACTGAAGCTTTCTTT. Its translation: CASSLAGGFATEAFF.

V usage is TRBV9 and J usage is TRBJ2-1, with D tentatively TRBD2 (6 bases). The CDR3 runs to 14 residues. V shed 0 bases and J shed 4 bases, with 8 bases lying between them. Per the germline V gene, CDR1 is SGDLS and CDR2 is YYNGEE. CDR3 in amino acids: CASSVGDSYNEQFF. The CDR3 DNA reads TGTGCCAGCAGCGTAGGGGACTCTTACAATGAGCAGTTCTTC. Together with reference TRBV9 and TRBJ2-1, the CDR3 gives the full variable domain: DSGVTQTPKHLITATGQRVTLRCSPRSGDLSVYWYQQSLDQGLQFLIQYYNGEERAKGNILERFSAQQFPDLHSELNLSSLELGDSALYFCASSVGDSYNEQFFGPGTRLTVL.

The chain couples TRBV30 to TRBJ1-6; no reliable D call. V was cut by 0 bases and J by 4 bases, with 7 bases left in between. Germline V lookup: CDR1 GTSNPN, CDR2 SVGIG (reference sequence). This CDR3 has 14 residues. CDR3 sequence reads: CAWSVIQYNSPLHF. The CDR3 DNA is TGTGCCTGGAGTGTAATACAGTATAATTCACCCCTCCACTTT.

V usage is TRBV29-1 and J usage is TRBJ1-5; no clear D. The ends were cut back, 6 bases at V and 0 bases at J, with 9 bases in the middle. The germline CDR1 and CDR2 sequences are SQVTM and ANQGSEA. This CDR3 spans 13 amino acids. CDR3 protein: CSVGEGSNQPQHF. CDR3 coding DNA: TGCAGCGTCGGTGAGGGTAGCAATCAGCCCCAGCATTTT.

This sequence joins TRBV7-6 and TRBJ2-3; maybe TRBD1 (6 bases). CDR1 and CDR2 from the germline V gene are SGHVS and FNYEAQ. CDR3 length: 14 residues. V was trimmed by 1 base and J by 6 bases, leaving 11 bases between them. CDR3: CASSLVSQGDTQYF. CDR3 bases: TGTGCCAGCAGCTTAGTTTCCCAGGGGGATACGCAGTATTTT.

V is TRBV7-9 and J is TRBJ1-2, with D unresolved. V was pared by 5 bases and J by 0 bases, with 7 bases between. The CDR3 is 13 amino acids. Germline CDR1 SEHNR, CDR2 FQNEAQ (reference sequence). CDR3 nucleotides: TGTGCCAGCAGCGCGACTGCTAACTATGGCTACACCTTC. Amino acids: CASSATANYGYTF.

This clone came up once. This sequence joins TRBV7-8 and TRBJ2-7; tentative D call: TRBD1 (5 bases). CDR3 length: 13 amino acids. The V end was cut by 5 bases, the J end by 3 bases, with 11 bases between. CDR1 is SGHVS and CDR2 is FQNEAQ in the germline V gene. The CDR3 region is CASSIGQLYEQYF. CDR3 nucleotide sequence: TGTGCCAGCAGCATCGGACAACTCTACGAGCAGTACTTC.

CDR3 bases: TGTGCCAGCAGCTTGGGACTCCTCCTTGTAGATACGCAGTATTTT. Translated: CASSLGLLLVDTQYF. V gene TRBV7-2 combines with J gene TRBJ2-3; a weak D match, TRBD2 (6 bases). Looked up from germline, CDR1 is SGHTA and CDR2 is FQGNSA. The CDR3 covers 15 residues. V was cut by 3 bases and J by 5 bases, with 15 bases left in between.

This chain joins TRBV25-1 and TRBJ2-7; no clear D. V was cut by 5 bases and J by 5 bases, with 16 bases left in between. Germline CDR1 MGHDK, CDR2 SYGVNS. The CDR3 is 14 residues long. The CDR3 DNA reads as TGTGCCAGCAGTTCGCCGGCGAGGAGCGACGAGCAGTACTTC. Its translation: CASSSPARSDEQYF.

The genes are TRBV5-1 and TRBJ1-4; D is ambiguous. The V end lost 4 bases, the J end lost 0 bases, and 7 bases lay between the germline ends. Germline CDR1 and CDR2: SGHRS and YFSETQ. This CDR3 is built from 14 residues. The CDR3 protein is CASSVGATNEKLFF. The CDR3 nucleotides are TGCGCCAGCAGCGTCGGGGCAACTAATGAAAAACTGTTTTTT.

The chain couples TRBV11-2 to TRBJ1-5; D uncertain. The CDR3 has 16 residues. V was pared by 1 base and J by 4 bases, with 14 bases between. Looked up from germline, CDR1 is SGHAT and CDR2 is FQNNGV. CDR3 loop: CASSLGGSVGNQPQHF. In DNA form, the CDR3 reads TGTGCCAGCAGCTTAGGAGGGTCAGTGGGGAATCAGCCCCAGCATTTT.

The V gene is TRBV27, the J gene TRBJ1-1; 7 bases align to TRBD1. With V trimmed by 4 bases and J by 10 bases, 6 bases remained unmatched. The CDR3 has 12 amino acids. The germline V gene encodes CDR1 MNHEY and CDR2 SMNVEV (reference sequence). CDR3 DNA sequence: TGTGCCAGCAGTTCCTTTGACAGGGTAGCTTTCTTT. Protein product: CASSSFDRVAFF.

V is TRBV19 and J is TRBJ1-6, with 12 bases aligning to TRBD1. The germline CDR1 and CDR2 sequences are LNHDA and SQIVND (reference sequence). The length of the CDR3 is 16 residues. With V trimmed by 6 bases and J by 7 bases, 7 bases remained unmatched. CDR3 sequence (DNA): TGTGCCAGTAGCGGGGGACAGGGGGCTCGAAATTCACCCCTCCACTTT. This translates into CASSGGQGARNSPLHF.

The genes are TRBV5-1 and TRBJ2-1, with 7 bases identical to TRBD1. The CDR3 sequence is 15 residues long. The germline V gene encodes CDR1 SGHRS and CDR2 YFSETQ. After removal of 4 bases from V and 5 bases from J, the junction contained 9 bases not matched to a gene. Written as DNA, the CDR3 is TGCGCCAGCAGCGTAATACCGGGACAGAACAATGAGCAGTTCTTC. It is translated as CASSVIPGQNNEQFF.